The next 26 T cell receptor beta chains were all read from a single sample in a study of cytomegalovirus exposure and HLA in healthy donors. Clones were sequenced by immunoSEQ multiplex PCR, and TCRdb holds only the in-frame ones, with some missing. Here the sample spans about 98,000 clones, approximately 95% being singletons. Sequenced material: PBMCs. These receptor sequences come from a woman younger than 35 in good health and CMV-seronegative.

This chain uses TRBV11-2 with TRBJ1-3, with D hard to call. Between the trimmed V and J ends, which lost 5 bases and 3 bases, there was a span of 8 bases. Germline assignment: CDR1 SGHAT and CDR2 FQNNGV. The CDR3 contains 13 residues. As DNA, the CDR3 is TGTGCCAGCAGCCCGTACGGTGGAAACACCATATATTTT. Its protein product is CASSPYGGNTIYF.

This clone was recorded once. The rearrangement joins TRBV27 to TRBJ2-7; D is perhaps TRBD1 (6 bases). The germline gives CDR1 MNHEY, CDR2 SMNVEV (reference sequence). This CDR3 contains 13 residues. Trimming left V 7 bases short and J 3 bases short, with 13 bases between. CDR3 DNA: TGTGCCAGCATGGAACAGGGAAACTACGAGCAGTACTTC. It translates to CASMEQGNYEQYF.

J is TRBJ1-2 and V is TRBV10-3; D uncertain. The CDR3 has 15 residues. V was clipped by 3 bases and J by 4 bases, with 15 bases between them. Germline-derived CDR1 and CDR2 are ENHRY and SYGVKD. The CDR3 spells CAISDPGRRSYGYTF. DNA of the CDR3: TGTGCCATCAGTGACCCAGGACGGAGGAGCTATGGCTACACCTTC.

This chain links TRBV19 with TRBJ1-6; D possibly corresponds to TRBD1 (5 bases). The V and J ends lost 6 bases and 7 bases respectively, with 13 bases between them. This CDR3 is 14 amino acids long. Germline V gene lookup returns CDR1 LNHDA and CDR2 SQIVND (reference sequence). The CDR3 sequence: CASSRQYPNSPLHF. The CDR3 bases are TGTGCCAGTAGCCGACAGTACCCCAATTCACCCCTCCACTTT.

The chain recombines TRBV9 with TRBJ2-1, with D possibly being TRBD2 (6 bases). V was trimmed by 4 bases and J by 2 bases, leaving 16 bases between them. The CDR3 is 16 residues long. The germline gives CDR1 SGDLS, CDR2 YYNGEE. CDR3 amino acids: CASSPRPGLTYNEQFF. The DNA for the CDR3 is TGTGCCAGCAGCCCACGACCGGGACTTACCTACAATGAGCAGTTCTTC.

The V and J genes are TRBV19 and TRBJ2-7, with 7 bases matching TRBD2. The CDR3 has 14 amino acids. Per germline, CDR1 LNHDA and CDR2 SQIVND (reference sequence). V lost 3 bases to trimming and J lost 2 bases; unmatched junction nucleotides: 4. The CDR3 DNA follows: TGTGCCAGTAGTATCTACAGCGGGGCCTACGAGCAGTACTTC. Translation gives CASSIYSGAYEQYF.

This chain links TRBV6-6 with TRBJ1-2; possible D gene TRBD1, 6 bases. Germline loops: CDR1 MNHNY, CDR2 SVGAGI (reference sequence). The V gene lost 5 bases and the J gene lost 4 bases, with 14 bases spanning the gap. The CDR3 has 14 residues. In DNA form, the CDR3 reads TGTGCCAGCAGTCCTAACAGGGCCCTCTATGGCTACACCTTC. Translating it yields CASSPNRALYGYTF.

The V call is TRBV11-2, the J call TRBJ1-4; the match to TRBD1 covers 10 bases. V gave up 6 bases and J gave up 7 bases; unmatched junction bases: 11. The CDR3 extends over 16 amino acids. Per germline, CDR1 SGHAT and CDR2 FQNNGV. Here the CDR3 reads CASRPIGQGEGEKLFF. The CDR3 DNA follows: TGTGCCAGCAGGCCCATTGGACAGGGGGAGGGTGAAAAACTGTTTTTT.

This clone was recorded only once. J is TRBJ1-3 and V is TRBV5-1; the match to TRBD1 covers 8 bases. CDR1 and CDR2 from the germline V gene are SGHRS and YFSETQ. Trimming at V came to 0 bases and at J to 0 bases, leaving 5 bases not matched to a gene. The CDR3 runs 17 residues. The CDR3 DNA reads as TGCGCCAGCAGCTTGGCGACAGGGGTGGGCTCTGGAAACACCATATATTTT. Protein sequence: CASSLATGVGSGNTIYF.

This clone was detected only a few times. The chain joins TRBV6-4 to TRBJ2-2; tentatively, D is TRBD2 (5 bases). V was clipped by 0 bases and J by 0 bases, with 14 bases between them. The CDR3 length is 18 residues. Germline-derived CDR1 and CDR2 are MRHNA and SNTAGT. DNA for the CDR3: TGTGCCAGCAGTGACTCGATAGTACTAGTCTCGAACACCGGGGAGCTGTTTTTT. Its translation: CASSDSIVLVSNTGELFF.

This clone was seen once. The gene calls are TRBV7-8 and TRBJ2-1; D ambiguous. V shed 1 base and J shed 0 bases, with 7 bases lying between them. This CDR3 is 15 amino acids long. From germline, CDR1 is SGHVS and CDR2 FQNEAQ. The CDR3 protein is CASSLGAFSYNEQFF. DNA of the CDR3: TGTGCCAGCAGCTTAGGTGCGTTCTCCTACAATGAGCAGTTCTTC.

The chain is built from TRBV7-9 and TRBJ1-2; D gene ambiguous. The CDR3 is 14 residues long. Germline V gene data show CDR1 as SEHNR and CDR2 as FQNEAQ (reference sequence). With 0 bases removed from V and 2 bases from J, the gap between germline ends came to 7 bases. The CDR3 DNA follows: TGTGCCAGCAGCTTAGCTAGCCTCAACTATGGCTACACCTTC. The encoded protein is CASSLASLNYGYTF.

The chain employs TRBV4-1 and TRBJ2-4, with unresolved D. Germline CDR1 reads MGHRA; CDR2 reads YSYEKL. V was clipped by 0 bases and J by 7 bases, with 13 bases between them. The CDR3 runs 15 residues. CDR3 nucleotides: TGCGCCAGCAGCCAAGACTCTAGTTGGTCGAACATTCAGTACTTC. It yields the protein CASSQDSSWSNIQYF.

V gene TRBV4-3 combines with J gene TRBJ2-5, with D uncertain. Trimming pared 1 base from V and 1 base from J, leaving 4 bases between. Germline V gives CDR1 LGHNA, CDR2 YSLEER. The CDR3 contains 13 residues. The CDR3 loop reads CASSQVIQETQYF. The CDR3 DNA sequence: TGCGCCAGCAGCCAAGTAATCCAAGAGACCCAGTACTTC.

This clone was seen a single time. The chain recombines TRBV2 with TRBJ2-7, with TRBD2 matching over 7 bases. The CDR3 covers 14 residues. The V gene's germline CDR1 is SNHLY and CDR2 FYNNEI. J lost 1 base, V lost 8 bases, and 8 bases had no gene match. Here the CDR3 reads CASGPIAGSYEQYF. For the CDR3, the DNA is TGTGCCAGCGGTCCGATAGCGGGTTCCTACGAGCAGTACTTC. Filled out from reference TRBV2 and TRBJ2-7, the complete variable domain reads EPEVTQTPSHQVTQMGQEVILRCVPISNHLYFYWYRQILGQKVEFLVSFYNNEISEKSEIFDDQFSVERPDGSNFTLKIRSTKLEDSAMYFCASGPIAGSYEQYFGPGTRLTVT.

The chain joins TRBV5-6 to TRBJ2-7; D call uncertain. V lost 1 base to trimming and J lost 7 bases, with 6 bases between them. CDR3 length: 11 residues. CDR1 is SGHDT and CDR2 is YYEEEE in the germline V gene. Here the CDR3 DNA reads TGTGCCAGCAGCTTGACGCGGGAGCAGTACTTC. Translating gives CASSLTREQYF.

The J gene is TRBJ2-1, the V gene TRBV10-3; TRBD2 matches at 7 bases. This CDR3 has 14 amino acids. V trimming: 10 bases; J trimming: 10 bases; junction bases outside the gene matches: 16. In germline, CDR1 is ENHRY, CDR2 SYGVKD. The CDR3 sequence: CATAGLDSSPEQFF. The CDR3 region has the DNA TGTGCCACCGCCGGACTAGATTCCTCCCCCGAGCAGTTCTTC.

This clone has a single count. V usage is TRBV10-3 and J usage is TRBJ1-3; 7 nucleotides match TRBD1. This CDR3 is built from 14 residues. V lost 10 bases to trimming and J lost 3 bases; unmatched junction nucleotides: 9. Germline V gene data show CDR1 as ENHRY and CDR2 as SYGVKD. CDR3 in DNA: TGTGCCACGAACGACAGGGCACTTGGAAACACCATATATTTT. This encodes CATNDRALGNTIYF.

The genes are TRBV11-3 and TRBJ2-7, with 12 positions matching TRBD1. CDR1 SGHNT and CDR2 YENEEA come from the germline V gene. The ends lost 5 bases at V and 6 bases at J; junction bases unmatched: 14. The CDR3 sequence is 17 residues long. The DNA for the CDR3 is TGTGCCAGCAGCAAAACCGGGACAGGGGGCGTATCAGGCGAGCAGTACTTC. This gives the protein CASSKTGTGGVSGEQYF.

The CDR3 coding sequence is TGTGCCACCCAACAGGGTTGGGGGAATGAAAAACTGTTTTTT. Translating it yields CATQQGWGNEKLFF. The rearrangement joins TRBV19 to TRBJ1-4; maybe TRBD1 (6 bases). Germline V gene lookup returns CDR1 LNHDA and CDR2 SQIVND (reference sequence). With 10 bases removed from V and 5 bases from J, the gap between germline ends came to 17 bases. The CDR3 consists of 14 residues.

For the CDR3, the DNA is TGTGCCAGCAGTGAAGCCGGCCAGGGGGGAAGCTATGGCTACACCTTC. Protein sequence: CASSEAGQGGSYGYTF. V gene TRBV6-1 combines with J gene TRBJ1-2; 7 nucleotides line up with TRBD1. The CDR3 consists of 16 residues. J lost 4 bases, V lost 0 bases, and 8 bases had no gene match. Germline V CDR1 and CDR2: MNHNS, SASEGT.

This chain uses TRBV7-9 with TRBJ2-5, with TRBD1 identical over 9 bases. The CDR3 sequence is 14 residues long. J lost 2 bases, V lost 8 bases, and 6 bases had no gene match. Germline V lookup: CDR1 SEHNR, CDR2 FQNEAQ (reference sequence). The CDR3, as DNA: TGTGCCAGCCACGGGGACAGGGATCAAGAGACCCAGTACTTC. This encodes CASHGDRDQETQYF.

As concerns this clone: Other nucleotide sequences in the sample specify the same CDR3. The chain combines TRBV4-1 with TRBJ1-4; 9 bases are shared with TRBD1. The germline V gene encodes CDR1 MGHRA and CDR2 YSYEKL. Unmatched junction bases numbered 0, after V lost 1 base and J lost 6 bases. The CDR3 contains 14 residues. This chain's CDR3 is CASSQGTGDEKLFF. CDR3 nucleotide sequence: TGCGCCAGCAGCCAAGGGACAGGGGATGAAAAACTGTTTTTT.

This clone was seen a single time. This chain uses TRBV13 with TRBJ2-5; 11 bases match TRBD2. The CDR3 consists of 16 residues. Germline V gene lookup returns CDR1 PRHDT and CDR2 FYEKMQ (reference sequence). Trimming took 5 bases from V and 4 from J; bases not matched to a gene: 9. The CDR3 reads CASSPRLAGGLETQYF. In DNA, the CDR3 is TGTGCCAGCAGCCCCCGTCTAGCGGGGGGTTTAGAGACCCAGTACTTC.

The J gene is TRBJ1-1, the V gene TRBV6-5, with a tentative D call TRBD1 (6 bases). The V end was cut by 4 bases, the J end by 3 bases, with 15 bases between. There are 15 residues in the CDR3. Germline CDR1 and CDR2: MNHEY and SVGAGI. The CDR3 DNA reads as TGTGCCAGCAGTTCTCCCGGGGGGCAGGACACTGAAGCTTTCTTT. Translated, it gives CASSSPGGQDTEAFF.

Written as DNA, the CDR3 is TGTGCCAGCCGGGGGGGACAGGGACTCCCCTACGAGCAGTACTTC. This gives the protein CASRGGQGLPYEQYF. The genes are TRBV18 and TRBJ2-7, with a possible D match to TRBD1 (9 bases). The CDR3 has 15 amino acids. Germline CDR1 reads KGHSH; CDR2 reads LQKENI. The V gene lost 8 bases and the J gene lost 2 bases, with 19 bases spanning the gap.